The 7 T cell receptor beta chains in this list originate from one sample, sequenced in a study of CD8 T cells in Susac syndrome. Reverse transcription of about 0.5 to 1 ug RNA was carried out with random hexamers. TCRdb reprocessed the immunoSEQ multiplex PCR reads with MiXCR, giving one entry per CDR3 protein. The sample carries 160,000 or so distinct CDR3 sequences, around 95% recorded once. The sequenced sample consisted of CD8+ T cells from PBMCs. The receptors shown here come from a human donor with multiple sclerosis.

The V call is TRBV20-1, the J call TRBJ2-3; TRBD2 matches 7 bases. Trimming removed 2 bases from V and 2 bases from J; junction bases left unmatched: 19. The CDR3 is made up of 19 amino acids. CDR1 is DFQATT and CDR2 is SNEGSKA in the germline V gene (reference sequence). CDR3 protein: CSARLNRVDPGGYTDTQYF. The DNA of the CDR3 is TGCAGTGCTAGACTGAACCGCGTCGACCCGGGGGGTTACACAGATACGCAGTATTTT.

This clonotype was counted a single time. The gene calls are TRBV28 and TRBJ2-7; D may be TRBD1 (5 bases). The V end lost 7 bases, the J end lost 4 bases, and 11 bases lay between the germline ends. CDR3 length equals 12 residues. Germline V CDR1 and CDR2: MDHEN, SYDVKM. The CDR3 DNA reads as TGTGCCAGCACCGACGCAGGGTACGAGCAGTACGTC. It codes for CASTDAGYEQYV.

The V gene is TRBV27, the J gene TRBJ2-7; 7 nucleotides match TRBD1. The V gene end was trimmed by 4 bases and the J gene end by 3 bases; junction bases not matched to a gene: 3. This CDR3 is 13 amino acids long. CDR1 and CDR2 from the germline V gene are MNHEY and SMNVEV (reference sequence). The CDR3 is CASSYRGIYEQYF. CDR3 bases: TGTGCCAGCAGTTACAGGGGAATCTACGAGCAGTACTTC.

The chain combines TRBV29-1 with TRBJ2-1; D possibly matches TRBD1 or TRBD2 (5 bases each). The ends were cut back, 1 base at V and 6 bases at J, with 13 bases in the middle. Germline lookup yields CDR1 SQVTM and CDR2 ANQGSEA. CDR3 length: 14 amino acids. The CDR3 nucleotides are TGCAGCGTTGAAGTTTTGGGGGAAGGCAATGAGCAGTTCTTC. This translates into CSVEVLGEGNEQFF.

CDR3 loop: CASRNRLDYEQYF. CDR3 nucleotides: TGCGCCAGCAGGAACAGGCTCGACTACGAGCAGTACTTC. The chain is built from TRBV23-1 and TRBJ2-7, with a possible D match to TRBD1 (5 bases). TRBV23-1 is marked as an open reading frame, function uncertain. The CDR3 runs 13 residues. The V end lost 6 bases, the J end lost 3 bases, and 12 bases lay between the germline ends.

The chain uses TRBV9 and TRBJ2-5; 7 bases map to TRBD1. There are 14 residues in the CDR3. Trimming removed 4 bases from V and 3 bases from J; junction bases left unmatched: 6. Germline V lookup: CDR1 SGDLS, CDR2 YYNGEE. The CDR3 region is CASSRGQSKETQYF. The CDR3 nucleotides are TGTGCCAGCAGCCGGGGACAGTCGAAAGAGACCCAGTACTTC.

The genes are TRBV27 and TRBJ2-1, with 7 bases lining up with TRBD1. The CDR3 spans 16 residues. Germline CDR1 reads MNHEY; CDR2 reads SMNVEV (reference sequence). J gave up 3 bases and V 1 base, and 6 bases lay outside the gene matches. CDR3 sequence (DNA): TGTGCCAGCAGTTTATTAGGGGGCCCCCTCTACAATGAGCAGTTCTTC. The encoded protein is CASSLLGGPLYNEQFF.